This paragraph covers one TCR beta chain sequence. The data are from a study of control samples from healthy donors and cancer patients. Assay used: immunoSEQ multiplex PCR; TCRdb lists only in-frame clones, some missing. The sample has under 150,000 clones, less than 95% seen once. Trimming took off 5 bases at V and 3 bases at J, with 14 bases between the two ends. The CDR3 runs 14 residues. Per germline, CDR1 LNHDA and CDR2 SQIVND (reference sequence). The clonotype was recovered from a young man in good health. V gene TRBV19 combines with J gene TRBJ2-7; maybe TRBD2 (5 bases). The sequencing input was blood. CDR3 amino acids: CASSRASSSYEQYF. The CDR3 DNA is TGTGCCAGTAGTCGGGCTAGCAGTAGCTACGAGCAGTACTTC.